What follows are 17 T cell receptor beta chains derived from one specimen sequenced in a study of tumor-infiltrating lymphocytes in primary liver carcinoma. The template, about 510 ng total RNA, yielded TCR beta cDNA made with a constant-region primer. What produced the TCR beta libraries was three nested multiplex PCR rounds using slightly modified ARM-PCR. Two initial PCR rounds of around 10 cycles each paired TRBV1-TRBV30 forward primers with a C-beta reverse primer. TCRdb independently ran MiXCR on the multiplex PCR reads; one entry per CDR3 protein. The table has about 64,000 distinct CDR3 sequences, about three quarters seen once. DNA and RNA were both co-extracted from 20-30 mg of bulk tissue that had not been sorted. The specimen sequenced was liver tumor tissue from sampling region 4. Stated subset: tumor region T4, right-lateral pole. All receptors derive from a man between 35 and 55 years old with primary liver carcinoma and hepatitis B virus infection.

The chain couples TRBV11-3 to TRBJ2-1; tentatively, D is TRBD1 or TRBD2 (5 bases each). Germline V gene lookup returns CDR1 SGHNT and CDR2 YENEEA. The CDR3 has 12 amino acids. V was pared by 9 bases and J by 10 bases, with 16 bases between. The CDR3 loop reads CASNLKWGEQFF. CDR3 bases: TGTGCCAGTAACTTAAAATGGGGGGAGCAGTTCTTC.

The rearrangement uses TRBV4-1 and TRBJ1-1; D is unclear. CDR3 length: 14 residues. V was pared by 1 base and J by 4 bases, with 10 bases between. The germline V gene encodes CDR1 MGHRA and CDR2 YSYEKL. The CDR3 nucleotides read TGCGCCAGCAGCCAAGTATACTCGGGCACTGAAGCTTTCTTT. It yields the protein CASSQVYSGTEAFF.

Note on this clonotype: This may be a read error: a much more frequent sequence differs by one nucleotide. CDR3: CASSSGMATEQYF. The DNA of the CDR3 is TGTGCCAGCAGTTCCGGGATGGCCACCGAGCAGTACTTC. This sequence joins TRBV6-6 and TRBJ2-7, with D perhaps matching TRBD2 (5 bases). Trimming stripped 4 bases from V and 6 bases from J, with 13 bases between. This CDR3 has 13 residues. Germline CDR1 and CDR2: MNHNY and SVGAGI (reference sequence).

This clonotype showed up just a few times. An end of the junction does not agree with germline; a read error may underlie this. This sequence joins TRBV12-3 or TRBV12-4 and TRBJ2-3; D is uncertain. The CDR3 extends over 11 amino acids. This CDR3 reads CASSSPAGQYF. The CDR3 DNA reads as TGCGCCAGCAGCTCCCCGGCTGGGCAGTATTTT.

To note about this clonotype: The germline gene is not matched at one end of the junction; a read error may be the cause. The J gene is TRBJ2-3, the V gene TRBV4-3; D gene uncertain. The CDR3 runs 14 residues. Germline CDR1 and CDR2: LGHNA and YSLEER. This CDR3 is CASSQDDGTDMQYF. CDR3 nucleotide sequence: TGCGCCAGCAGCCAAGATGACGGCACAGATATGCAGTATTTT.

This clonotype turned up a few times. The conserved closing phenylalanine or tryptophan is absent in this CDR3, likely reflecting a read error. CDR3 amino acids: CASNEWWQGTYNEQFL. Here the CDR3 DNA reads TGTGCCAGCAATGAATGGTGGCAGGGGACCTACAATGAGCAGTTCTTA. V and J are TRBV6-1 and TRBJ2-1, with D maybe TRBD1 (6 bases). The germline gives CDR1 MNHNS, CDR2 SASEGT. This CDR3 comprises 16 residues.

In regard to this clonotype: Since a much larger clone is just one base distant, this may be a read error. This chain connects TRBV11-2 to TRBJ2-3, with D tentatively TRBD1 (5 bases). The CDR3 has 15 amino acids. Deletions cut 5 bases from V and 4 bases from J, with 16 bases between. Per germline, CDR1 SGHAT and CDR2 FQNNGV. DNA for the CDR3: TGTGCCAGCAGCGCGCACAAGGGGCGCTCAGATACGCAGTATTTT. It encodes CASSAHKGRSDTQYF. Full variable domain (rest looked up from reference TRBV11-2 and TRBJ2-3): EAGVAQSPRYKIIEKRQSVAFWCNPISGHATLYWYQQILGQGPKLLIQFQNNGVVDDSQLPKDRFSAERLKGVDSTLKIQPAKLEDSAVYLCASSAHKGRSDTQYFGPGTRLTVL.

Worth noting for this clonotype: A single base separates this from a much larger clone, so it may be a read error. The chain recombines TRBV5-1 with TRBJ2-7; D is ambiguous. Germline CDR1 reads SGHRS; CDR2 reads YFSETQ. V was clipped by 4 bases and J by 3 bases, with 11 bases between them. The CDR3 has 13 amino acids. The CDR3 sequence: CASSMTVDYEQYF. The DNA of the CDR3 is TGCGCCAGCAGCATGACGGTAGACTACGAGCAGTACTTC.

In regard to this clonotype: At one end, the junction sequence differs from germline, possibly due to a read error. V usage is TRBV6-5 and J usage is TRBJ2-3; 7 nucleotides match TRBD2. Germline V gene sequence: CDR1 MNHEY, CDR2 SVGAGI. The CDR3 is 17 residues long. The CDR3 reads CACSFSGLSGVGDTQYF. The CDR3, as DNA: TGTGCCTGCAGTTTCTCGGGACTATCGGGAGTTGGGGATACGCAGTATTTT.

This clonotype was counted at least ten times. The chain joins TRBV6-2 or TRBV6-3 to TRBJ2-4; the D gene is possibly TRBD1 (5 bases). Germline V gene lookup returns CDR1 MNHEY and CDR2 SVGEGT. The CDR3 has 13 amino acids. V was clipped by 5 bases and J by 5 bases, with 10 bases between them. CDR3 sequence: CASSQGHENIQYF. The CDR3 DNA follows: TGTGCCAGCAGTCAAGGACACGAAAACATTCAGTACTTC.

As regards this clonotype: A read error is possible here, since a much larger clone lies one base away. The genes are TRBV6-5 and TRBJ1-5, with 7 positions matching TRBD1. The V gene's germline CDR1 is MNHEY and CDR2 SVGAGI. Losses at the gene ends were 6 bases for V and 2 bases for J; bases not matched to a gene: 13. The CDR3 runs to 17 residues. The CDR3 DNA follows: TGTGCCAGCAGCCCTGGGAAAGGGGGCCGGGGCAATCAGCCCCAGCATTTT. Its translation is CASSPGKGGRGNQPQHF.

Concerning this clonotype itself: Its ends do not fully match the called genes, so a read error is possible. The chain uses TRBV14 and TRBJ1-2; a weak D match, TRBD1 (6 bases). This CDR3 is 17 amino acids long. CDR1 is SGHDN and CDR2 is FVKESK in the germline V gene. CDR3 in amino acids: CANSHRGSEGSPYGYTF. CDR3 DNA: TGTGCCAACAGCCATAGGGGGAGTGAAGGCAGCCCCTATGGCTACACCTTC.

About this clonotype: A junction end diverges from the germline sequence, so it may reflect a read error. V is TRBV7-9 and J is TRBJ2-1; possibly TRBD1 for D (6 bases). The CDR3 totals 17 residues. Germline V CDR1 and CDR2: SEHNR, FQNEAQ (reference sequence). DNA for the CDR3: TGTGCCAGCAGTTTACCATATCAGGGGCCCAAAACAAATGAGCAGTTGTTC. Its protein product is CASSLPYQGPKTNEQLF.

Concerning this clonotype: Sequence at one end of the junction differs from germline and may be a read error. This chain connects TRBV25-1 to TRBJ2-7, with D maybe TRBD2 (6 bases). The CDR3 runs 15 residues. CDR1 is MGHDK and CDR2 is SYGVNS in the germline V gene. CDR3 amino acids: CASSDRRGITYEQYF. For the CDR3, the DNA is TGTGCCAGTAGTGATCGACGGGGGATCACCTACGAGCAGTACTTC.

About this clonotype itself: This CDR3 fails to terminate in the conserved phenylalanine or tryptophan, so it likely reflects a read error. DNA of the CDR3: TGTGCCATCAGTGAGCTACCGGGACAGGGAGGGTATGAGCAGTACTTA. The encoded protein is CAISELPGQGGYEQYL. The V call is TRBV10-3, the J call TRBJ2-7; 9 bases align to TRBD1. V gave up 2 bases and J gave up 7 bases; unmatched junction bases: 12. This CDR3 is 16 amino acids long. The germline V gene has CDR1 ENHRY and CDR2 SYGVKD.

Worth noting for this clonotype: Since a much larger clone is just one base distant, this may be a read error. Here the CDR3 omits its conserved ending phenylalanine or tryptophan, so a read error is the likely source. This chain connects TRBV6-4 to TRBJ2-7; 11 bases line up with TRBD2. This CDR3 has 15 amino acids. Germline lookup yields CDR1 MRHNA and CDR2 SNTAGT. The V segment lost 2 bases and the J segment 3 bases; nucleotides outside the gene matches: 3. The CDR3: CASSDPTSGVYEQYS. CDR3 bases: TGTGCCAGCAGTGACCCGACTAGCGGGGTCTACGAGCAGTACTCC.

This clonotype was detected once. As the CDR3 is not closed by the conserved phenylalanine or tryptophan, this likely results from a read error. The CDR3 protein is CASSLWEGMETQYS. The DNA for the CDR3 is TGTGCCAGCAGTTTATGGGAGGGGATGGAGACCCAGTACTCC. This chain uses TRBV28 with TRBJ2-5; possible D gene TRBD2, 6 bases. There are 14 residues in the CDR3. Germline values: CDR1 MDHEN, CDR2 SYDVKM. V gave up 0 bases and J gave up 5 bases, with 10 bases separating them.